This T cell receptor beta chain was retrieved from a study of Ad26.COV2.S vaccination and SARS-CoV-2 variants. The treatment here: about 20 received Ad26.COV2.S at low or high dose, single or two shots; 5 received placebo; per-sample allocation not given. At day 63 after the first vaccine or placebo injection, samples were drawn. The administered vaccine (an Ad26 vector) expressed Wuhan-strain SARS-CoV-2 spike. Trimming took 2 bases from V and 6 from J, leaving 13 bases between them. CDR1 is SGHDT and CDR2 is YYEEEE in the germline V gene. This CDR3 contains 14 residues. Assay: immunoSEQ multiplex PCR; the TCRdb copy retains only in-frame clones and omits some. Of around 370,000 clones in the sample, around 83% were seen once.

V is TRBV5-6 and J is TRBJ2-3; either TRBD1 or TRBD2 may fit D (6 bases each). The receptor's source is a person between 18 and 60 years old who received the Ad26.COV2.S COVID-19 vaccine or a placebo. Sequenced here: peripheral blood, sampled in a trial of Ad26.COV2.S vaccine versus placebo. CDR3 sequence (DNA): TGTGCCAGCAGCTTTTGGGGGGCCGAGGATACGCAGTATTTT. This gives the protein CASSFWGAEDTQYF. Filled out from reference TRBV5-6 and TRBJ2-3, the complete variable domain reads DAGVTQSPTHLIKTRGQQVTLRCSPKSGHDTVSWYQQALGQGPQFIFQYYEEEERQRGNFPDRFSGHQFPNYSSELNVNALLLGDSALYLCASSFWGAEDTQYFGPGTRLTVL.